This T cell receptor beta chain stems from a study of T cell repertoires and HLA-DP antigens (dated by TCRdb to 2017 to 2018). Regarding the study in general: Using HeLa cells transduced to present allogeneic HLA-DP, the study set up an in vitro model of CD4+ T cell alloreactivity. One alloantigen differed from self by one peptide-binding groove amino acid, whereas the other differed by ten, modelling structurally similar versus dissimilar alloantigens. The three donors were two male and one female, with ages ranging from the 18-to-29 to the 60-to-69 age band. On average, around 220 ng of DNA went in for sorted CD137+CD4+ samples, versus 950 to 1,500 ng for pre-culture CD4+ samples. Results the study describes overall, beyond this receptor: Sorted CD137+ cells showed similar clonality against both alloantigens (about 0.39), much higher than the clonality of pre-culture samples (around 0.04). Limitations included only a few donors, a non-physiological HeLa antigen-presenting system, and the use of total CD4+ responder cells. Clones undetected before culture had an average cumulative frequency of about 34% against one allele and under 60% against the other. Separate analysis of naive and memory CD4+ repertoires was not performed.

Trimming removed 3 bases from V and 2 bases from J, leaving 11 bases between the germline ends. From its cysteine to its phenylalanine, the CDR3 spans 15 amino acids. Only the CDR3 DNA is retained, 45 bases long and in frame from the first base. The germline V gene (reference sequence) provides CDR1 LNHDA and CDR2 SQIVND. Comment on this clone: Its antigen is unknown. Base qualities were left out, and no much larger clone turns up one base away.

TCRB CDR3 regions were amplified with the immunoSEQ multiplex PCR using forward primers for 54 TRBV segments and reverse primers for 13 TRBJ segments. For pre-culture CD4+ samples, sequencing was done at deep resolution with a target of 200,000 to 250,000 T cell genomes. Sequencing of the amplicons was done on an Illumina HiSeq System, giving 87 bp reads that spanned the CDR3. The published analysis was carried out like this. Reads were corrected for PCR and sequencing errors, and CDR3 regions were defined by alignment to IMGT reference sequences. Synthetic template pools were used to estimate template counts and unique rearrangement counts. Clonality was calculated as 1 minus Pielou's evenness. Richness was estimated with the Daley-Smith estimator. Repertoire overlap was measured with Morisita's index. Clones present in cultured samples but not detected in the pre-culture repertoire of the same donor were defined as low-abundance clones. The table was pulled from immuneACCESS by TCRdb, which kept in-frame rearrangements only. Such tables lose some clones; where checked, under half of the loss comes from unresolved V genes, and the rest has no known cause. V and J calls and clone size are those listed in that table; D and trimming were worked out from the DNA. The sample records about 73,000 clones, around 80% of which are singletons. Together, the top ten hold 1.6% of the sample.

Magnetic bead negative selection was used to isolate untouched CD4+ T cells from Ficoll-separated PBMC, with purity averaging 97.7%. Using magnetic beads, untouched CD4+ T cells were isolated from Ficoll-separated PBMC at around 98% purity, with only negligible CD8+ contamination. Peripheral blood mononuclear cells were supplied by the buffy coats of a few healthy blood donors, who served as the study donors. CMV seronegative status was shared by all three donors. Genomic DNA was extracted with the DNeasy Blood & Tissue Kit. For each subject, genomic DNA from sorted CD137+CD4+ cells and from pre-culture CD4+ baseline samples underwent TCRB sequencing.

The receptor comes from a man aged 60 to 75 in good health and CMV-seronegative. This chain is built from TRBV19 and TRBJ1-5, with the D gene too uncertain to name. What was sequenced was CD4+ T cells from PBMCs. The sequence in DNA is TGTGCCAGTAGTATGAGGATCAGGCGCAATCAGCCCCAGCATTTT. This yields the protein CASSMRIRRNQPQHF.